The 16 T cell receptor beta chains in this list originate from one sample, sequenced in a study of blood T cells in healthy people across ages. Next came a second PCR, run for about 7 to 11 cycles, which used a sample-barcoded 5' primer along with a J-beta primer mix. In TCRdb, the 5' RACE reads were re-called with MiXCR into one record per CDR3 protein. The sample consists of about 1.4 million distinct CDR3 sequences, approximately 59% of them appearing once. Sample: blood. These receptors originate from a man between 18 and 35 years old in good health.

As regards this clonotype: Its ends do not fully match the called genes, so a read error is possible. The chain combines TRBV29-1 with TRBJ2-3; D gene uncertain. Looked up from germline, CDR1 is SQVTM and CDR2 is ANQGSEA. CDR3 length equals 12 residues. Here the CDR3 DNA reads TGCCGCGTTAATCCGGTTACAGATACGCAGTATTTT. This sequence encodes CRVNPVTDTQYF.

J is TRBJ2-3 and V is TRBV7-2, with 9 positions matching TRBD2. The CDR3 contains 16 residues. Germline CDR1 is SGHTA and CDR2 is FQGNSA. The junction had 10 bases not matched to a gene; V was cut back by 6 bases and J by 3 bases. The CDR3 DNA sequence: TGTGCCAGCAGTTCCGGGACTAGCATTGAGACAGATACGCAGTATTTT. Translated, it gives CASSSGTSIETDTQYF.

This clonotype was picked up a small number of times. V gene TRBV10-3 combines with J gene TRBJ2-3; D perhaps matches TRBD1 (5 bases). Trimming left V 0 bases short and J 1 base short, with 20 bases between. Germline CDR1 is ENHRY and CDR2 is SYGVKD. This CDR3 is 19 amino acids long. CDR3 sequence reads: CAISESSYSDRLRTDTQYF. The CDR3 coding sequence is TGTGCCATCAGTGAGTCCTCTTACTCCGACAGACTTCGCACAGATACGCAGTATTTT.

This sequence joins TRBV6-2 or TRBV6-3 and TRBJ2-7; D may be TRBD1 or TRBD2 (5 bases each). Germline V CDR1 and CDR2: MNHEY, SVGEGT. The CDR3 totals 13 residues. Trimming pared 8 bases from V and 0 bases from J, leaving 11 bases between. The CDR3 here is CASGGRNSYEQYF. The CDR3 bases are TGTGCCAGCGGGGGACGCAACTCCTACGAGCAGTACTTC.

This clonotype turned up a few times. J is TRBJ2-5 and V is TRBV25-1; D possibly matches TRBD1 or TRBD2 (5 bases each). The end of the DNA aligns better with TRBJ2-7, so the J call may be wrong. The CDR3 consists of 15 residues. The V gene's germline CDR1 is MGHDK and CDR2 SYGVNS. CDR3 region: CASSRRGDRMLEQYF. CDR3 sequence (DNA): TGTGCCAGCAGTCGGAGAGGGGATAGAATGCTCGAGCAGTACTTC.

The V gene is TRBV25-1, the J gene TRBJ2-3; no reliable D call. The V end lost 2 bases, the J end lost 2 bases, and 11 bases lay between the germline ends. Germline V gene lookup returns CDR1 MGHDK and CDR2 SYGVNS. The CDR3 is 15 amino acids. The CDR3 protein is CASSERETPTDTQYF. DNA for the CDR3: TGTGCCAGCAGTGAAAGAGAAACACCCACAGATACGCAGTATTTT.

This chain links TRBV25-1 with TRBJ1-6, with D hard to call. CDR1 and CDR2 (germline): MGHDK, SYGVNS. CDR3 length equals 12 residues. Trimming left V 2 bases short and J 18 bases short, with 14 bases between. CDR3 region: CASSEPDGLPHF. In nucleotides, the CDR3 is TGTGCCAGCAGTGAACCCGACGGTTTACCCCACTTT.

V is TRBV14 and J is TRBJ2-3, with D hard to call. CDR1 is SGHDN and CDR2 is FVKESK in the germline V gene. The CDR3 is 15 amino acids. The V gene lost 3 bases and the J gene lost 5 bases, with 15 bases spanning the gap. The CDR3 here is CASSHTCRVGDTQYF. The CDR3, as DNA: TGTGCCAGCAGCCACACCTGCCGGGTTGGAGATACGCAGTATTTT.

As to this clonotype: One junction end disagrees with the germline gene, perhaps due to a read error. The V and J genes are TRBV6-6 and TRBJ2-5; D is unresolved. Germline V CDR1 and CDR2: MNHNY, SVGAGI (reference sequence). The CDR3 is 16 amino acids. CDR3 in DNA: TGTGCCAGCGGTTACTCGAAAGTGCCTGTACAAGAGACCCAGTACTTC. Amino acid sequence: CASGYSKVPVQETQYF.

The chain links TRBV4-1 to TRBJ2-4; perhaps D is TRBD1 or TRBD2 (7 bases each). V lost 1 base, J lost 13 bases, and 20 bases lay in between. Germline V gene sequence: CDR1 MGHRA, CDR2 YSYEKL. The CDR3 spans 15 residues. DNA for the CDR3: TGCGCCAGCAGCCAAGCTGGTACAGGGGCGGGGGAGCAGTACTTC. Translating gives CASSQAGTGAGEQYF.

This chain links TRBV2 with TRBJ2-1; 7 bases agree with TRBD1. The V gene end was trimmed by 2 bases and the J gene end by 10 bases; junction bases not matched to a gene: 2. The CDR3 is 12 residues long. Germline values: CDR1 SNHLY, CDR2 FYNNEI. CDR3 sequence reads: CASSEQGEEQFF. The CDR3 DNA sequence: TGTGCCAGCAGTGAACAGGGGGAAGAGCAGTTCTTC.

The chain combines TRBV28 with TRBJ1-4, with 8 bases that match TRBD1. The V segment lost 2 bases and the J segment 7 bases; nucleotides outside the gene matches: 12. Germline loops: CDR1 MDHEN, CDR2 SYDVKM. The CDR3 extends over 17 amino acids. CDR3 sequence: CASSLNGFGRGPEKLFF. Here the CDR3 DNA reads TGTGCCAGCAGTTTAAATGGATTCGGCAGGGGGCCTGAAAAACTGTTTTTT.

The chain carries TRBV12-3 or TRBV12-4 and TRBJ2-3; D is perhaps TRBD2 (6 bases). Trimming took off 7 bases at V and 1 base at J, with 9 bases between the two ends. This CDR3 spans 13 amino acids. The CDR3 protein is CASTLARTDTQYF. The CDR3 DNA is TGTGCCAGCACACTAGCCCGCACAGATACGCAGTATTTT.

As DNA, the CDR3 is TGTGCCACCAGCAGTTCGAGACAGCGCACAGATACGCAGTATTTT. It translates to CATSSSRQRTDTQYF. The J gene is TRBJ2-3, the V gene TRBV15; TRBD1 is a possible D gene (5 bases). The CDR3 sequence is 15 residues long. Looked up from germline, CDR1 is LNHNV and CDR2 is YYDKDF (reference sequence). V lost 3 bases and J lost 1, with 11 bases in between. Full variable domain (outside the CDR3, taken from reference TRBV15 and TRBJ2-3): DAMVIQNPRYQVTQFGKPVTLSCSQTLNHNVMYWYQQKSSQAPKLLFHYYDKDFNNEADTPDNFQSRRPNTSFCFLDIRSPGLGDTAMYLCATSSSRQRTDTQYFGPGTRLTVL.

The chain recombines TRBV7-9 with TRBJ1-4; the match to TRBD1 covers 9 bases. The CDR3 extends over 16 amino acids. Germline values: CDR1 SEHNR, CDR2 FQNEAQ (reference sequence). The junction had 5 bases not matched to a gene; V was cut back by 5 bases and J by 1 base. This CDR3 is CASSPTGGVTNEKLFF. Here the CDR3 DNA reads TGTGCCAGCAGCCCGACAGGGGGGGTAACTAATGAAAAACTGTTTTTT.

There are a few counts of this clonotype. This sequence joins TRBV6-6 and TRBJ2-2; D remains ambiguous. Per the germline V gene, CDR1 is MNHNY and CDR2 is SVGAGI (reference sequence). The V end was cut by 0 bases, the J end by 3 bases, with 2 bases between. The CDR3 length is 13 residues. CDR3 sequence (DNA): TGTGCCAGCAGTTACTCTCACACCGGGGAGCTGTTTTTT. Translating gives CASSYSHTGELFF.